This passage covers 18 T cell receptor beta chains from one sample sequenced in a study of blood T cell repertoires in COVID-19. Libraries were prepared by immunoSEQ multiplex PCR; TCRdb keeps only in-frame clonotypes and omits some of them. The sample has about 180,000 clones; roughly 85% are singletons. Material for sequencing was peripheral blood. Receptors originate from a man in his 60s with acute or convalescent COVID-19.

The chain links TRBV2 to TRBJ2-3; D might be TRBD2 (7 bases). The CDR3 runs 16 residues. V lost 6 bases, J lost 3 bases, and 19 bases lay in between. Germline CDR1 is SNHLY and CDR2 is FYNNEI. CDR3: CASSPLRGGATDTQYF. CDR3 DNA sequence: TGTGCCAGCAGCCCCCTAAGGGGGGGTGCGACAGATACGCAGTATTTT.

The V call is TRBV14, the J call TRBJ1-4, with 8 bases matching TRBD1. The CDR3 loop spans 14 amino acids. Germline V gives CDR1 SGHDN, CDR2 FVKESK. Losses at the gene ends were 4 bases for V and 9 bases for J; bases not matched to a gene: 7. The CDR3 sequence is CASSPRGRGQKLFF. DNA for the CDR3: TGTGCCAGCAGCCCCCGGGGCAGGGGGCAAAAACTGTTTTTT.

In this sample, this clone turned up a few times. The genes are TRBV2 and TRBJ1-6; 9 positions agree with TRBD1. J lost 7 bases, V lost 7 bases, and 11 bases had no gene match. From germline, CDR1 is SNHLY and CDR2 FYNNEI. This CDR3 is 16 amino acids long. The CDR3 sequence: CASIPGQGSRNSPLHF. Here the CDR3 DNA reads TGTGCCAGCATTCCGGGACAGGGTTCTCGCAATTCACCCCTCCACTTT.

On this clone: Other DNA variants within this sample encode the same CDR3. V gene TRBV3-1 (or the pseudogene TRBV3-2) combines with J gene TRBJ1-1; no clear D gene. The ends were cut back, 1 base at V and 5 bases at J, with 5 bases in the middle. The CDR3 spans 12 residues. The germline CDR1 and CDR2 sequences are LGHDT and YNNKEL (reference sequence). The CDR3 is CASSQARTEAFF. CDR3 nucleotides: TGTGCCAGCAGCCAAGCCAGAACTGAAGCTTTCTTT.

Written as DNA, the CDR3 is TGTGCCAGCAGCTCATCGGGGACACCAGATACGCAGTATTTT. This codes for CASSSSGTPDTQYF. The V call is TRBV7-8, the J call TRBJ2-3; D is possibly TRBD1 (6 bases). The V end lost 4 bases, the J end lost 4 bases, and 12 bases lay between the germline ends. Per the germline V gene, CDR1 is SGHVS and CDR2 is FQNEAQ. This CDR3 has 14 residues.

This clone came up a few times. The chain is built from TRBV7-6 and TRBJ2-3, with D possibly being TRBD2 (5 bases). Trimming removed 2 bases at V and 2 bases at J, with 14 bases between. Germline V gene lookup returns CDR1 SGHVS and CDR2 FNYEAQ. CDR3 length: 16 amino acids. As DNA, the CDR3 is TGTGCCAGCAGCTTAAAGGCTAGCTGGGCCACAGATACGCAGTATTTT. This codes for CASSLKASWATDTQYF.

The rearrangement joins TRBV29-1 to TRBJ2-3, with 7 positions matching TRBD2. Germline CDR1 and CDR2: SQVTM and ANQGSEA. The CDR3 length is 13 residues. The trim removed 7 bases at V and 3 bases at J, leaving 7 bases unmatched. CDR3 loop: CSERGGDTDTQYF. In nucleotides, the CDR3 is TGCAGCGAGCGGGGCGGTGATACAGATACGCAGTATTTT.

The V call is TRBV7-3, the J call TRBJ1-5; D unclear. The CDR3 runs to 17 residues. Trimming removed 5 bases from V and 0 bases from J, with 17 bases in between. Germline loops: CDR1 SGHTA, CDR2 FQGTGA. CDR3 in amino acids: CASSGAGPGYSNQPQHF. In nucleotides, the CDR3 is TGTGCCAGCAGCGGAGCTGGCCCTGGTTATAGCAATCAGCCCCAGCATTTT.

A few counts support this clone. The chain couples TRBV4-1 to TRBJ2-7, with D possibly matching TRBD2 (6 bases). Trimming took off 1 base at V and 2 bases at J, with 9 bases between the two ends. In germline, CDR1 is MGHRA, CDR2 YSYEKL. This CDR3 contains 14 residues. The CDR3: CASSQVRGPYEQYF. CDR3 nucleotide sequence: TGCGCCAGCAGCCAAGTGCGGGGACCCTACGAGCAGTACTTC.

V is TRBV2 and J is TRBJ2-7; possible D gene TRBD1, 5 bases. V lost 7 bases and J lost 4, with 14 bases in between. Germline CDR1 is SNHLY and CDR2 is FYNNEI. The length of the CDR3 is 13 residues. CDR3 bases: TGTGCCAGCAACTCAGGGCCCTTATACGAGCAGTACTTC. This sequence encodes CASNSGPLYEQYF.

This clone was seen once. This rearrangement joins TRBV7-9 to TRBJ2-5; 7 positions agree with TRBD2. With 6 bases clipped from V and 6 bases from J, the junction kept 13 bases outside the gene matches. The CDR3 sequence is 15 residues long. Looked up from germline, CDR1 is SEHNR and CDR2 is FQNEAQ (reference sequence). The CDR3 DNA sequence: TGTGCCAGCAGTACAGTTGGCGCCGGGAGGAAGACCCAGTACTTC. This encodes CASSTVGAGRKTQYF.

The chain has TRBV4-1 and TRBJ1-3; 7 bases align to TRBD1. This CDR3 comprises 18 residues. The germline gives CDR1 MGHRA, CDR2 YSYEKL. V lost 0 bases to trimming and J lost 0 bases; unmatched junction nucleotides: 8. In DNA, the CDR3 is TGCGCCAGCAGCCAAGAACCTAAGGGGGCCAACTCTGGAAACACCATATATTTT. This encodes CASSQEPKGANSGNTIYF.

This clone was detected once. The chain has TRBV7-8 and TRBJ2-1, with 7 bases matching TRBD1. Germline V lookup: CDR1 SGHVS, CDR2 FQNEAQ. V gave up 3 bases and J gave up 0 bases; unmatched junction bases: 8. The CDR3 runs to 17 residues. The CDR3 region is CASSFLRQGSSYNEQFF. CDR3 nucleotides: TGTGCCAGCAGCTTTCTCCGACAGGGTAGCTCCTACAATGAGCAGTTCTTC.

This chain links TRBV10-3 with TRBJ2-7; maybe TRBD2 (6 bases). Germline-derived CDR1 and CDR2 are ENHRY and SYGVKD. V lost 6 bases and J 0 bases, leaving 18 bases between the germline ends. The CDR3 covers 16 residues. In DNA, the CDR3 is TGTGCCATCAGCAGACTGGGACTGCTAGACTCCTACGAGCAGTACTTC. Translated: CAISRLGLLDSYEQYF.

V is TRBV12-3 or TRBV12-4 and J is TRBJ2-7; maybe TRBD2 (5 bases). Trimming stripped 6 bases from V and 5 bases from J, with 8 bases between. This CDR3 has 11 amino acids. The chain's CDR3 is CASSRLHEQYF. Written as DNA, the CDR3 is TGTGCCAGCAGCCGACTACACGAGCAGTACTTC.

V and J are TRBV28 and TRBJ1-6; perhaps TRBD1 as D (6 bases). Trimming pared 4 bases from V and 3 bases from J, leaving 25 bases between. CDR3 length: 20 amino acids. In germline, CDR1 is MDHEN, CDR2 SYDVKM. The CDR3 loop reads CASSSRGGGRFKSYNSPLHF. The CDR3 DNA follows: TGTGCCAGCAGTTCGAGGGGCGGGGGCCGCTTCAAAAGCTATAATTCACCCCTCCACTTT.

The chain carries TRBV9 and TRBJ2-5, with D unclear. V lost 0 bases, J lost 4 bases, and 13 bases lay in between. CDR3 length equals 15 residues. Germline CDR1 reads SGDLS; CDR2 reads YYNGEE. This CDR3 reads CASSVANGLRETQYF. CDR3 nucleotide sequence: TGTGCCAGCAGCGTAGCAAACGGGTTGCGAGAGACCCAGTACTTC.

The chain has TRBV11-2 and TRBJ1-2; D ambiguous. Trimming stripped 4 bases from V and 6 bases from J, with 12 bases between. This CDR3 has 13 residues. CDR1 and CDR2 (germline): SGHAT, FQNNGV. CDR3 in DNA: TGTGCCAGCAGCTCATCACGGGTGCATGGCTACACCTTC. Amino acid sequence: CASSSSRVHGYTF.